The source of this T cell receptor (beta chain) is a study of Graves' ophthalmopathy and Graves' hyperthyroidism. This clonotype was counted ten times or more. Amplification targeted the TCR beta CDR3 regions, with RNA transcripts as the source material. HTBI primers served in a first-round RT-PCR, which a second-round multiplex PCR followed. TCRdb processed the multiplex PCR reads anew with MiXCR; each CDR3 protein has one entry. There are hundreds of thousands of distinct CDR3 sequences in the sample; roughly 20% occur only once, and approximately 7% lies in the top ten. Germline CDR1 reads DFQATT; CDR2 reads SNEGSKA (reference sequence). The CDR3 contains 13 residues. V lost 2 bases, J lost 10 bases, and 12 bases lay in between.

The J gene is TRBJ1-6, the V gene TRBV20-1, with a tentative D call TRBD1 (6 bases). Sequenced input: peripheral blood. This TCR derives from a woman under 30 with stable Graves' hyperthyroidism. Some clones in this sample may be carry-over from other donors' samples. CDR3 residues: CSARLQGRSPLHF. The CDR3 DNA follows: TGCAGTGCTAGACTACAGGGTCGATCACCCCTCCACTTT.